This is a list of T cell receptor beta chains from one sample in a study of blood T cells in healthy people across ages. TCRdb analysed the 5' RACE reads with MiXCR anew, one entry per CDR3 protein. This sample has some 1.7 million distinct CDR3 sequences, with roughly 30% found just once. Source material: blood. The source of these receptors is a woman in her thirties in good health. The CDR3 runs from the conserved cysteine through the conserved F or W. D genes are given only for firm matches. Some rows have no size entry. The others give once, few or many, or a class for an expanded clone.

v_call	clone_size	cdr3_length	j_call	d_call	cdr3_aa	cdr3_nt
TRBV27	few	17	TRBJ2-1	NA	CASSPQVSGSPGSEQFF	TGTGCCAGCAGTCCCCAAGTTTCAGGTAGTCCCGGGTCTGAGCAGTTCTTC
TRBV10-2	few	16	TRBJ2-3	TRBD2	CASRLAGGSSTDTQYF	TGCGCCAGCAGACTAGCGGGAGGCTCTAGCACAGATACGCAGTATTTT
TRBV4-1	NA	18	TRBJ2-2	TRBD1	CASSQNLGTGVNTGELFF	TGCGCCAGCAGCCAGAATCTCGGGACAGGGGTCAACACCGGGGAGCTGTTTTTT
TRBV7-2	few	13	TRBJ2-3	NA	CAAGRGGTDTQYF	TGTGCTGCAGGAAGGGGAGGCACAGATACGCAGTATTTT
TRBV6-6	few	15	TRBJ2-2	TRBD1	CASSDRGRGTGELFF	TGTGCCAGCAGCGACAGGGGGCGCGGTACCGGGGAGCTGTTTTTT
TRBV12-3/TRBV12-4	many	15	TRBJ2-1	TRBD1	CASSLVGQGIHEQFF	TGTGCCAGCAGTTTAGTAGGACAGGGGATACATGAGCAGTTCTTC
TRBV15	NA	17	TRBJ1-5	NA	CATSRVLEDGGNQPQHF	TGTGCCACCAGCAGAGTCCTCGAGGATGGCGGCAATCAGCCCCAGCATTTT
TRBV18	NA	14	TRBJ1-2	NA	CASSPPSGEEGYTF	TGTGCCAGCTCACCACCCTCCGGGGAGGAGGGCTACACCTTC
TRBV29-1	many	15	TRBJ2-1	NA	CSVDDAIWGSNEQFF	TGCAGCGTTGATGACGCTATATGGGGCTCCAATGAGCAGTTCTTC
TRBV18	few	15	TRBJ1-5	TRBD1	CASSRGQVGNQPQHF	TGTGCCAGCTCAAGGGGACAGGTGGGCAATCAGCCCCAGCATTTT
TRBV3-1	few	14	TRBJ1-2	NA	CASTGNRDSYGYTF	TGTGCCAGCACTGGGAATCGGGATAGCTATGGCTACACCTTC
TRBV15	few	17	TRBJ2-1	NA	CATSRDLRRASHNEQFF	TGTGCCACCAGCAGAGATCTTAGGAGGGCCTCCCACAATGAGCAGTTCTTC
TRBV15	many	17	TRBJ2-5	TRBD1	CATSRGGTGVSSVTQYF	TGTGCCACCAGCAGAGGCGGGACAGGGGTTTCGTCGGTGACCCAGTACTTC
TRBV7-2	NA	16	TRBJ2-3	TRBD2	CASSLGASGRRDTQYF	TGTGCCAGCAGCTTAGGGGCTAGCGGGCGAAGGGATACGCAGTATTTT
TRBV12-3/TRBV12-4	many	16	TRBJ2-6	NA	CASSFNRDSGANVLTF	TGTGCCAGCAGTTTCAACAGGGACTCTGGGGCCAACGTCCTGACTTTC
TRBV7-2	once	17	TRBJ2-1	NA	CASTYLPAGIIYKEQFF	TGTGCCAGCACCTACCTTCCGGCTGGGATTATTTATAAAGAGCAGTTCTTC
TRBV20-1	NA	17	TRBJ1-4	TRBD1	CSAPLRTGARKNEKLFF	TGCAGTGCTCCCTTGAGGACAGGGGCGAGGAAAAATGAAAAACTGTTTTTT
TRBV10-3	once	12	TRBJ2-7	NA	CATRLAPYEQYF	TGTGCCACGAGGCTAGCACCTTACGAGCAGTACTTC
TRBV4-3	NA	15	TRBJ2-7	TRBD1	CASSQLTGSLYEQYF	TGCGCCAGCAGCCAGTTGACAGGGTCACTCTACGAGCAGTACTTC
TRBV24-1	many	13	TRBJ2-1	TRBD2	CATSDWASGNQFF	TGTGCCACCAGTGATTGGGCTAGCGGGAATCAGTTCTTC
TRBV3-1	many	14	TRBJ2-5	TRBD1	CASSQTGGQETQYF	TGTGCCAGCAGCCAGACAGGGGGCCAAGAGACCCAGTACTTC
TRBV27	NA	14	TRBJ1-1	NA	CASSPSGGNTEAFF	TGTGCCAGCAGTCCCTCCGGAGGGAACACTGAAGCTTTCTTT
TRBV6-6	few	13	TRBJ1-5	NA	CASRADSNQPQHF	TGTGCCAGCAGGGCAGATAGCAATCAGCCCCAGCATTTT
TRBV11-2	NA	12	TRBJ1-1	TRBD1	CASRWTGSEAFF	TGTGCCAGCAGGTGGACAGGGTCTGAAGCTTTCTTT
TRBV7-2	NA	13	TRBJ2-5	NA	CASSDPGVVTQYF	TGTGCCAGCAGCGACCCGGGGGTGGTGACCCAGTACTTC
TRBV6-6	many	11	TRBJ2-7	NA	CASSYSTEQYF	TGTGCCAGCAGTTACTCTACCGAGCAGTACTTC
TRBV5-5	NA	15	TRBJ2-7	NA	CASSGSRVAGYEQYF	TGTGCCAGCAGCGGGTCCCGAGTTGCTGGGTACGAGCAGTACTTC
TRBV12-3/TRBV12-4	few	14	TRBJ1-5	NA	CASSLRAGIQPQHF	TGTGCCAGCAGCTTAAGGGCAGGTATCCAGCCCCAGCATTTT
TRBV2	NA	17	TRBJ2-1	TRBD2	CASSGTSGGDSYNEQFF	TGTGCCAGCAGTGGGACTAGCGGGGGAGATTCCTACAATGAGCAGTTCTTC
TRBV29-1	once	14	TRBJ1-2	NA	CSVEEPRGDYGYTF	TGCAGCGTTGAAGAACCCAGGGGAGACTATGGCTACACCTTC
TRBV18	NA	16	TRBJ1-4	NA	CASSPTAQGSNEKLFF	TGTGCCAGCTCGCCAACCGCCCAGGGATCAAATGAAAAACTGTTTTTT
TRBV29-1	many	14	TRBJ2-7	NA	CSVQTGRFVYEQYF	TGCAGCGTTCAAACGGGACGTTTCGTTTACGAGCAGTACTTC
TRBV11-3	NA	16	TRBJ2-3	NA	CASSSGLSTRSDTQYF	TGTGCCAGCAGCTCAGGGCTGAGTACTAGGTCCGATACGCAGTATTTT
TRBV10-3	NA	15	TRBJ2-7	TRBD2	CAISRVAGTSYEQYF	TGTGCCATCTCCCGGGTAGCGGGTACGTCCTACGAGCAGTACTTC
TRBV7-2	few	15	TRBJ1-5	TRBD1	CASSKRTGHNQPQHF	TGTGCCAGCAGCAAACGGACAGGGCATAATCAGCCCCAGCATTTT
TRBV4-1	few	20	TRBJ2-7	TRBD2	CASSQDLYPLSGLAKNEQYF	TGCGCCAGCAGCCAAGATCTTTATCCTCTATCGGGACTAGCGAAAAACGAGCAGTACTTC
TRBV4-1	few	18	TRBJ2-1	NA	CASSQQNRQGARGYEQFF	TGCGCCAGCAGCCAGCAAAACCGACAGGGTGCGCGGGGCTATGAGCAGTTCTTC
TRBV29-1	few	13	TRBJ1-2	NA	CSVEGQAKCGYTF	TGCAGCGTTGAGGGGCAGGCGAAGTGTGGCTACACCTTC
TRBV7-6	few	17	TRBJ2-3	NA	CASSLDEGRGSTDTQYF	TGTGCCAGCAGCTTAGACGAGGGGAGAGGAAGCACAGATACGCAGTATTTT
TRBV7-9	few	13	TRBJ1-4	NA	CASTIAGFGKLFF	TGTGCCAGCACCATCGCTGGGTTTGGAAAACTGTTTTTT
TRBV12-3/TRBV12-4	NA	16	TRBJ2-7	TRBD2	CASSPGLAAYSYEQYF	TGTGCCAGCAGCCCGGGACTAGCGGCCTACTCCTACGAGCAGTACTTC
TRBV20-1	NA	12	TRBJ1-5	NA	CSAKASNQPQHF	TGCAGTGCTAAGGCAAGCAATCAGCCCCAGCATTTT
TRBV6-5	many	14	TRBJ2-5	NA	CASRSPLGEETQYF	TGTGCCAGCAGGTCACCTTTAGGGGAAGAGACCCAGTACTTC
TRBV3-1	few	12	TRBJ2-1	NA	CASSQISVKQFF	TGTGCCAGCAGCCAGATCTCTGTTAAGCAGTTCTTC
TRBV5-1	few	18	TRBJ2-6	NA	CASSLLGHQLSGANVLTF	TGCGCCAGCAGCTTGCTCGGACACCAACTCTCTGGGGCCAACGTCCTGACTTTC
TRBV10-3	NA	14	TRBJ1-1	NA	CAISRDDMNTEAFF	TGTGCCATCAGTAGGGACGACATGAACACTGAAGCTTTCTTT